This TCR beta chain is drawn from a study of T cells in localized non-small cell lung cancer. Study-wide findings and caveats: Longer overall survival was associated with a higher density of T cells in the blood. Uninvolved adjacent lung had the highest recorded T cell clonality, with tumor below it. Investigators sequenced only a single tumor region, leaving heterogeneity possible. Within adjacent lung there appeared a median around 55 of the top 100 tumor clones.

The method was immunoSEQ multiplex PCR; TCRdb's version includes in-frame clones alone and lacks a portion of them. The table lists some 5,000 clones, around 30% of them singletons, with roughly 8.8% in the top ten. The table lists this clone with a count of one. Its antigen is not identified. This CDR3 is 19 amino acids long. Germline CDR1 reads MDHEN; CDR2 reads SYDVKM. V was clipped by 5 bases and J by 10 bases; unmatched bases: 17. The clonotype was recovered from a woman aged 35 to 75 with stage II squamous cell lung carcinoma. V gene TRBV28 combines with J gene TRBJ2-1, with TRBD2 identical over 16 bases. The starting material was lung tumor tissue, obtained before any cancer treatment. In nucleotides, the CDR3 is TGTGCCAGCAGTGAAAGGGGACTAGCGGGAGGGTTCCGGGCTGGAGAGCAGTTCTTC. It encodes CASSERGLAGGFRAGEQFF.